This entry lists 21 T cell receptor beta chains sequenced from one sample in a study of T-cell memory formation after mild COVID-19. A single record per CDR3 protein comes from TCRdb applying MiXCR to the 5' RACE reads. The profile shows over 300,000 distinct CDR3 sequences, 20% to 25% of them singletons. Sequencing used PBMCs or a T cell subset sorted from them (not recorded which). The receptor source for this set is a man younger than 35 who had mild COVID-19 (a few samples of this study predate the infection). Cell type and time point are not known.

This clonotype was counted a few times. The rearrangement links TRBV4-1 to TRBJ1-1, with D perhaps matching TRBD1 (5 bases). V was cut by 4 bases and J by 1 base, with 19 bases left in between. CDR1 is MGHRA, CDR2 YSYEKL, per germline. The CDR3 is 17 amino acids. As DNA, the CDR3 is TGCGCCAGCAGCCCAGTCCCGGGACCGATAGGGAACACTGAAGCTTTCTTT. Encoded protein: CASSPVPGPIGNTEAFF.

This clonotype was counted only a few times. This chain uses TRBV7-2 with TRBJ2-5, with D possibly matching TRBD1 (6 bases). The CDR3 is 12 residues long. The germline CDR1 and CDR2 sequences are SGHTA and FQGNSA. Deletions cut 5 bases from V and 6 bases from J, with 10 bases between. The CDR3 region has the DNA TGTGCCAGCAGCCAGGACAGTCAGACCCAGTACTTC. This codes for CASSQDSQTQYF.

This clonotype was seen a few times. This chain joins TRBV5-5 and TRBJ1-5; 9 bases are a match to TRBD1. The CDR3 covers 15 residues. Trimming removed 4 bases from V and 6 bases from J; junction bases left unmatched: 8. Germline-derived CDR1 and CDR2 are SGHKS and YYEKEE (reference sequence). CDR3 sequence: CASSPTGGEGQPQHF. The CDR3, as DNA: TGTGCCAGCAGCCCCACAGGGGGCGAGGGTCAGCCCCAGCATTTT.

The rearrangement uses TRBV6-5 and TRBJ1-1, with a tentative D call TRBD1 (6 bases). Trimming removed 6 bases from V and 4 bases from J, with 18 bases in between. Germline assignment: CDR1 MNHEY and CDR2 SVGAGI. There are 15 residues in the CDR3. The CDR3 DNA follows: TGTGCCAGCAGCATTCACACCGGACAGATCACTGAAGCTTTCTTT. Protein: CASSIHTGQITEAFF.

The chain joins TRBV7-2 to TRBJ1-6, with D possibly matching TRBD1 (6 bases). Looked up from germline, CDR1 is SGHTA and CDR2 is FQGNSA. V lost 5 bases and J lost 10, with 12 bases in between. CDR3 size: 13 residues. The DNA for the CDR3 is TGTGCCAGCAGCACCCGACAGGAGTCACCCCTCCACTTT. This sequence encodes CASSTRQESPLHF.

In DNA form, the CDR3 reads TGTGCCAGCAGCTTGTTGTCGGTCTCTGGCTACACCTTC. It specifies CASSLLSVSGYTF. This chain joins TRBV5-6 and TRBJ1-2; D is uncertain. Per germline, CDR1 SGHDT and CDR2 YYEEEE. The length of the CDR3 is 13 residues. V was shortened by 1 base and J by 7 bases, with 11 bases between the two germline ends.

A few counts support this clonotype. The genes are TRBV20-1 and TRBJ1-5; 11 bases are a match to TRBD1. Per germline, CDR1 DFQATT and CDR2 SNEGSKA (reference sequence). V shed 6 bases and J 6 bases; nucleotides not matched to a gene: 4. This CDR3 has 13 amino acids. The CDR3 DNA reads as TGCAGTGCCCGGACAGGGGGCGGTCAGCCCCAGCATTTT. Amino acid sequence: CSARTGGGQPQHF.

The rearrangement links TRBV30 to TRBJ1-1; D unclear. This CDR3 spans 12 amino acids. The germline gives CDR1 GTSNPN, CDR2 SVGIG (reference sequence). The V and J ends lost 1 base and 4 bases respectively, with 7 bases between them. CDR3 protein: CAWSERPTEAFF. The CDR3, as DNA: TGTGCCTGGAGTGAGAGGCCCACTGAAGCTTTCTTT.

The chain is built from TRBV12-3 or TRBV12-4 and TRBJ2-5; 8 nucleotides agree with TRBD2. The V segment lost 9 bases and the J segment 2 bases; nucleotides outside the gene matches: 20. The length of the CDR3 is 18 residues. CDR3 sequence (DNA): TGTGCCAGTCGGCTTAGCGCTAGGGGACTAGGGTGGCAAGAGACCCAGTACTTC. This codes for CASRLSARGLGWQETQYF.

This clonotype was observed a few times. The rearrangement links TRBV28 to TRBJ1-6; D not certain. V was pared by 5 bases and J by 7 bases, with 15 bases between. This CDR3 is 15 amino acids long. CDR1 and CDR2 (germline): MDHEN, SYDVKM. The CDR3 here is CASSLPAVRNSPLHF. The DNA of the CDR3 is TGTGCCAGCAGTCTACCCGCCGTAAGGAATTCACCCCTCCACTTT.

This clonotype was seen ten or more times. For the CDR3, the DNA is TGCAGCGTTGGCGAAGAGACCCAGTACTTC. This gives the protein CSVGEETQYF. The V gene is TRBV29-1, the J gene TRBJ2-5; D call uncertain. Germline values: CDR1 SQVTM, CDR2 ANQGSEA. Trimming shortened V by 4 bases and J by 3 bases, and 3 bases separated the two germline ends. This CDR3 region has 10 residues.

This clonotype was recorded many times. The rearrangement uses TRBV7-3 and TRBJ2-1, with TRBD2 identical over 7 bases. J was trimmed by 7 bases and V by 4 bases; bases with no gene match: 7. Germline CDR1 is SGHTA and CDR2 is FQGTGA. CDR3 size: 14 residues. DNA of the CDR3: TGTGCCAGCAGCTACGGGGGGAGAGGGAATGAGCAGTTCTTC. Translating it yields CASSYGGRGNEQFF.

This clonotype was counted a few times. V usage is TRBV18 and J usage is TRBJ1-1; D unclear. Germline-derived CDR1 and CDR2 are KGHSH and LQKENI. V was shortened by 3 bases and J by 6 bases, with 11 bases between the two germline ends. This CDR3 is 13 amino acids long. The CDR3 is CASSPGGEAEAFF. CDR3 nucleotides: TGTGCCAGCTCACCGGGTGGGGAGGCTGAAGCTTTCTTT.

The table lists this clonotype with a few counts. The chain is built from TRBV7-2 and TRBJ2-7; 7 bases fit TRBD1. CDR1 SGHTA and CDR2 FQGNSA come from the germline V gene. The CDR3 totals 15 residues. With 4 bases clipped from V and 2 bases from J, the junction kept 8 bases outside the gene matches. The CDR3 protein is CASSSPPGGPYEQYF. The CDR3 DNA sequence: TGTGCCAGCAGCTCGCCTCCAGGGGGACCCTACGAGCAGTACTTC.

The CDR3 loop reads CASSLSREGGELFF. The CDR3 DNA reads as TGTGCCAGCAGCTTAAGCAGGGAGGGCGGGGAGCTGTTTTTT. The chain combines TRBV11-2 with TRBJ2-2; TRBD2 matches at 7 bases. The CDR3 is made up of 14 amino acids. The V gene's germline CDR1 is SGHAT and CDR2 FQNNGV. V shed 2 bases, J shed 7 bases, and the junction held 4 bases outside the gene matches.

This clonotype was detected a few times. The V and J genes are TRBV7-3 and TRBJ2-3; 14 bases map to TRBD2. V gave up 1 base and J gave up 2 bases; unmatched junction bases: 11. The germline V gene has CDR1 SGHTA and CDR2 FQGTGA. CDR3 length: 20 amino acids. The CDR3 region has the DNA TGTGCCAGCAGCTTAAAAAGTCCGGGACTAGCGGGGGCCTACACAGATACGCAGTATTTT. Its translation is CASSLKSPGLAGAYTDTQYF.

The V call is TRBV7-2, the J call TRBJ1-6; no definite D call. The CDR3 length is 17 residues. Per the germline V gene, CDR1 is SGHTA and CDR2 is FQGNSA. V was pared by 3 bases and J by 8 bases, with 20 bases between. CDR3 amino acids: CASSFGWAQSAYSPLHF. The CDR3 nucleotides are TGTGCCAGCAGCTTCGGTTGGGCCCAAAGCGCCTATTCACCCCTCCACTTT.

This clonotype was seen many times. The chain couples TRBV27 to TRBJ1-1, with TRBD1 matching over 7 bases. V lost 5 bases to trimming and J lost 5 bases; unmatched junction nucleotides: 11. The CDR3 is 15 amino acids. CDR1 is MNHEY and CDR2 is SMNVEV in the germline V gene (reference sequence). CDR3 nucleotide sequence: TGTGCCAGCAGTCCCCCACAGGGGCGGGGAACTGAAGCTTTCTTT. This encodes CASSPPQGRGTEAFF.

This CDR3 reads CASSYSRQGLNTIYF. The CDR3 DNA sequence: TGTGCCAGCAGTTACTCACGACAGGGGCTGAACACCATATATTTT. This chain links TRBV6-5 with TRBJ1-3; 8 positions match TRBD1. Unmatched junction bases numbered 5, after V lost 0 bases and J lost 7 bases. Germline CDR1 reads MNHEY; CDR2 reads SVGAGI. The length of the CDR3 is 15 residues.

This clonotype turned up a few times. The chain is built from TRBV12-3 or TRBV12-4 and TRBJ2-1; tentatively, D is TRBD1 or TRBD2 (6 bases each). The V and J ends lost 1 base and 0 bases respectively, with 16 bases between them. CDR3 length: 18 amino acids. This CDR3 is CASSLGLGGRHSYNEQFF. The CDR3 DNA is TGTGCCAGCAGTTTAGGACTGGGGGGCCGCCACTCCTACAATGAGCAGTTCTTC.

This clonotype was counted between two and nine times. The genes are TRBV12-3 or TRBV12-4 and TRBJ1-5, with D hard to call. This CDR3 is built from 14 residues. The V end was cut by 3 bases, the J end by 0 bases, with 6 bases between. This CDR3 is CASSFRYSNQPQHF. The CDR3 region has the DNA TGTGCCAGCAGTTTTCGGTATAGCAATCAGCCCCAGCATTTT.